This is a list of T cell receptor beta chains from one sample in a study of Graves' ophthalmopathy and Graves' hyperthyroidism. TCRdb re-called the multiplex PCR reads with MiXCR, one entry per CDR3 protein. The top ten hold around 47% of the sample, which has hundreds of thousands of distinct CDR3 sequences, less than 55% seen once. The sample comprised peripheral blood. Receptors originate from an adult man with Graves' ophthalmopathy. Both conserved end residues are part of each CDR3. D genes are given only for firm matches. Clone size, where shown, is once, few, many, or a class for clones that have expanded.

J: TRBJ1-2
D: -
size: -
V: TRBV2
DNA: TGTGCCAGCAGCAGAGATGTGGGGACCTATGGCTACACCTTC
CDR3: CASSRDVGTYGYTF

J: TRBJ1-1
D: -
size: once
V: TRBV10-3
DNA: TGTGCCAGCAGTTACTTTGGCCGGGGGGACGCTTTCTTT
CDR3: CASSYFGRGDAFF

J: TRBJ2-3
D: TRBD1
size: -
V: TRBV7-3
DNA: TGTGCCAGCAGCTTCGACAGGGGAGATACGCAGTATTTT
CDR3: CASSFDRGDTQYF

J: TRBJ2-7
D: TRBD1
size: -
V: TRBV7-9
DNA: TGTGCCAGCAGCTTAGTAGGACAGGGCTACGAGCAGTACTTC
CDR3: CASSLVGQGYEQYF

J: TRBJ1-1
D: -
size: few
V: TRBV4-1
DNA: TGCGCCAGCAGCCAAGGAGACACAGTGAAAGCTTTCTTT
CDR3: CASSQGDTVKAFF

J: TRBJ1-5
D: TRBD1
size: -
V: TRBV16
DNA: TGTGCCAGCAGCCACCGGACAGGGGGAGGCAATCAGCCCCAGCATTTT
CDR3: CASSHRTGGGNQPQHF

J: TRBJ2-2
D: TRBD1
size: -
V: TRBV9
DNA: TGTGCCAGCAGCGTAGGAGGACAGGGGAGCGGGGAGCTGTTTTTT
CDR3: CASSVGGQGSGELFF

J: TRBJ1-5
D: -
size: -
V: TRBV7-2
DNA: TGTGCCAGCAGCCTCAACCCGGGGGAAAGCAATCAGCCCCAGCATTTT
CDR3: CASSLNPGESNQPQHF

J: TRBJ1-4
D: -
size: few
V: TRBV7-3
DNA: TGTGCCAGCAGCTTTTCCCCCGCGGCTTCCCTGTTTTTT
CDR3: CASSFSPAASLFF

J: TRBJ2-2
D: TRBD1
size: -
V: TRBV7-9
DNA: TGTGCCAGCAGCTCCCGGGACAGGGTTGCCACCGGGGAGCTGTTTTTT
CDR3: CASSSRDRVATGELFF

J: TRBJ2-6
D: -
size: -
V: TRBV12-3/TRBV12-4
DNA: TGTGCCAGCAACACTGGTTTTGGGGCCAACGTCCTGACTTTC
CDR3: CASNTGFGANVLTF

J: TRBJ2-5
D: -
size: -
V: TRBV7-6
DNA: TGTGCCAGCAGCCCAGGTTCTTTGACCCAGTACTTC
CDR3: CASSPGSLTQYF

J: TRBJ2-7
D: TRBD1
size: -
V: TRBV7-9
DNA: TGTGCCAGCAGCTCCGACAGGGGGGGCTCCTACGAGCAGTACTTC
CDR3: CASSSDRGGSYEQYF

J: TRBJ2-5
D: -
size: -
V: TRBV20-1
DNA: TGCAGTGCTGCCGTTGGGGGAATCCACATGGAGACCCAGTACTTC
CDR3: CSAAVGGIHMETQYF

J: TRBJ1-1
D: -
size: few
V: TRBV19
DNA: TGTGCCAGTAGTTCCCGGGGAGCAGGGAACACTGAAGCTTTCTTT
CDR3: CASSSRGAGNTEAFF

J: TRBJ2-6
D: TRBD1
size: -
V: TRBV7-9
DNA: TGTGCCAGCAGCTTAGTCGAACCGGGACAGGGGGCGCATGGGGCCAACGTCCTGACTTTC
CDR3: CASSLVEPGQGAHGANVLTF

J: TRBJ2-3
D: -
size: -
V: TRBV7-2
DNA: TGTGCCAGCAGCTTAAAGGGGGATACGCAGTATTTT
CDR3: CASSLKGDTQYF

J: TRBJ2-7
D: -
size: few
V: TRBV5-1
DNA: TGCGCCAGCCGGTTTGACTACGAGCAGTACTTC
CDR3: CASRFDYEQYF

J: TRBJ2-7
D: -
size: many
V: TRBV6-5
DNA: TGTGCCAGCAGTTTCAGGGGCTCATACGAGCAGTACTTC
CDR3: CASSFRGSYEQYF

J: TRBJ1-5
D: TRBD1
size: few
V: TRBV19
DNA: TGTGCCAGTAGTATGGGACAGGTTAATAGCAATCAGCCCCAGCATTTT
CDR3: CASSMGQVNSNQPQHF

J: TRBJ1-1
D: -
size: -
V: TRBV3-1
DNA: TGTGCCAGCAGCCGGGGGACCACTGAAGCTTTCTTT
CDR3: CASSRGTTEAFF

J: TRBJ1-5
D: -
size: -
V: TRBV6-6
DNA: TGTGCCAGCAGTTACGTCAATCAGCCCCAGCATTTT
CDR3: CASSYVNQPQHF

J: TRBJ2-7
D: -
size: few
V: TRBV29-1
DNA: TGCAGCGGATCTCCGGGTTACGAGCAGTACTTC
CDR3: CSGSPGYEQYF

J: TRBJ2-7
D: TRBD1
size: few
V: TRBV20-1
DNA: TGCAGTGCCCCTTGGACAGGGAGCGACGAGCAGTACTTC
CDR3: CSAPWTGSDEQYF

J: TRBJ1-4
D: -
size: -
V: TRBV9
DNA: TGTGCTAGCAGCGTAGAGGGGACTAATAATGAAAAACTGTTTTTT
CDR3: CASSVEGTNNEKLFF

J: TRBJ2-7
D: TRBD2
size: few
V: TRBV7-2
DNA: TGTGCCAGCAGCCAACCGGGACTAGCCTACGAGCAGTACTTC
CDR3: CASSQPGLAYEQYF

J: TRBJ2-5
D: TRBD1
size: few
V: TRBV6-5
DNA: TGTGCCAGCAGCAGACGACAGGGGGAACAAGAGACCCAGTACTTC
CDR3: CASSRRQGEQETQYF

J: TRBJ2-5
D: TRBD1
size: few
V: TRBV7-9
DNA: TGTGCCAGCAGCTTAGGACAGACAGGGGCGTGGGAGACCCAGTACTTC
CDR3: CASSLGQTGAWETQYF

J: TRBJ1-1
D: -
size: -
V: TRBV6-5
DNA: TGTGCCAGCAGTTACAGCTTAGCCACTGAAGCTTTCTTT
CDR3: CASSYSLATEAFF

J: TRBJ2-7
D: TRBD2
size: many
V: TRBV7-9
DNA: TGTGCCAGCAGCTTAATGGGCCCGGGAGGGAACGAGCAGTACTTC
CDR3: CASSLMGPGGNEQYF

J: TRBJ1-1
D: TRBD1
size: -
V: TRBV29-1
DNA: TGCAGCTGGGGACAGGTGAACACTGAAGCTTTCTTT
CDR3: CSWGQVNTEAFF

J: TRBJ2-2
D: -
size: once
V: TRBV10-2
DNA: TGCGCCAGCCGGGAAGGGTATTCGGGCAGGGAGCTGTTTTTT
CDR3: CASREGYSGRELFF

J: TRBJ2-7
D: TRBD2
size: -
V: TRBV29-1
DNA: TGCAGCGCTACCGGGACTAGCGGACCCTACGAGCAGTACTTC
CDR3: CSATGTSGPYEQYF

J: TRBJ2-5
D: -
size: few
V: TRBV2
DNA: TGTGCCAGCAGGTCGGGTGTTGAGACCCAGTACTTC
CDR3: CASRSGVETQYF

J: TRBJ2-7
D: -
size: -
V: TRBV5-8
DNA: TGTGCCAGCAGTCCTTACAGGACCTACGAGCAGTACTTC
CDR3: CASSPYRTYEQYF

J: TRBJ2-2
D: -
size: -
V: TRBV5-1
DNA: TGCGCCAGCAACACCGGGACGGTGAACACCGGGGAGCTGTTTTTT
CDR3: CASNTGTVNTGELFF

J: TRBJ1-4
D: TRBD1
size: -
V: TRBV20-1
DNA: TGCAGTGCTTACGGGGACCCAGGGGGTAATGAAAAACTGTTTTTT
CDR3: CSAYGDPGGNEKLFF

J: TRBJ2-7
D: TRBD2
size: few
V: TRBV4-2
DNA: TGTGCCAGCAGCCAAAGCGGGGGGGCCAACGAGCAGTACTTC
CDR3: CASSQSGGANEQYF

J: TRBJ2-7
D: TRBD2
size: -
V: TRBV20-1
DNA: TGCAGTGCTGCTAGCGGGCCGGGGGAGCAGTACTTC
CDR3: CSAASGPGEQYF

J: TRBJ1-3
D: -
size: -
V: TRBV29-1
DNA: TGCAGCGTTTTTGTCCGGGGAGGCTACACCATATATTTT
CDR3: CSVFVRGGYTIYF

J: TRBJ1-1
D: -
size: -
V: TRBV10-3
DNA: TGTGCCATCAGTGCGACAGGCCAGAACACTGAAGCTTTCTTT
CDR3: CAISATGQNTEAFF

J: TRBJ2-5
D: -
size: -
V: TRBV7-2
DNA: TGTGCCAGCAGCTTATCAAGGCTAGCTAAGGAGACCCAGTACTTC
CDR3: CASSLSRLAKETQYF

J: TRBJ2-5
D: -
size: -
V: TRBV7-8
DNA: TGTGCCAGCAGGGGTGGGAGTGGAGAGACCCGGTACTTC
CDR3: CASRGGSGETRYF

J: TRBJ2-7
D: -
size: -
V: TRBV20-1
DNA: TGCAGTGCTCCTTCCGGCTACGAGCAGTACTTC
CDR3: CSAPSGYEQYF

J: TRBJ1-6
D: TRBD1
size: -
V: TRBV19
DNA: TGTGCCAGTGGCCGGGACAGGGGAGCGTCACCCCTCCACTTT
CDR3: CASGRDRGASPLHF

J: TRBJ1-4
D: -
size: -
V: TRBV6-6
DNA: TGTGCCAGCAGTGTTCGGGCTGGTGATGAAAAACTGTTTTTT
CDR3: CASSVRAGDEKLFF

J: TRBJ2-2
D: -
size: -
V: TRBV7-6
DNA: TGTGCCAGCAGCTTAGGGAGGGGGCGCGGCGGGGAGCTGTTTTTT
CDR3: CASSLGRGRGGELFF

J: TRBJ2-2
D: -
size: few
V: TRBV15
DNA: TGTGCCACCAGCTTCCCACCCGGGGAGCTGTTTTTT
CDR3: CATSFPPGELFF

J: TRBJ1-1
D: -
size: -
V: TRBV9
DNA: TGTGCCAGCAGCGTCGGTCGGGACACTGAAGCTTTCTTT
CDR3: CASSVGRDTEAFF

J: TRBJ1-5
D: -
size: -
V: TRBV7-2
DNA: TGTGCCAGCAGGCGGACGGAGGAAGGCAATCAGCCCCAGCATTTT
CDR3: CASRRTEEGNQPQHF

J: TRBJ1-1
D: -
size: few
V: TRBV20-1
DNA: TGCAGTGCCCCTCGAGGCCTCGGCACTGAAGCTTTCTTT
CDR3: CSAPRGLGTEAFF